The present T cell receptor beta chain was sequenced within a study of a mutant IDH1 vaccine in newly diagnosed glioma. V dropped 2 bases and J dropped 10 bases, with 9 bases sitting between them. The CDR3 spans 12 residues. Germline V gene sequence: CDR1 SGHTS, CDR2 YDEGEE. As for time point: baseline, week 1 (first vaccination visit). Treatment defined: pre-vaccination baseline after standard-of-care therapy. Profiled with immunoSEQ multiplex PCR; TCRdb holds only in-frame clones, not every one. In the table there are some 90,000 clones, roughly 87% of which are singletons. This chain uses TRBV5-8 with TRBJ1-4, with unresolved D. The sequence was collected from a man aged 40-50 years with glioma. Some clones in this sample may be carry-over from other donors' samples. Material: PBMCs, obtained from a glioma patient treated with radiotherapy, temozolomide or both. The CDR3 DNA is TGTGCCAGCAGCTTTTGGGGAGGAAAACTGTTTTTT. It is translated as CASSFWGGKLFF.